These 30 T cell receptor beta chains were sequenced from one sample in a study of OX40 agonist ivuxolimab in advanced cancers. The protocol was immunoSEQ multiplex PCR, while the TCRdb copy is restricted to in-frame clones and leaves out a portion. Of 25,000 to 35,000 clones listed, 80% are singletons. The sample was CD4+ or CD8+ T cells sorted from blood, taken in a trial of the OX40 agonist ivuxolimab. These receptors came from an adult with an advanced solid tumor such as melanoma, head and neck, liver or kidney cancer.

This chain links TRBV27 with TRBJ2-2; D is tentatively TRBD1 or TRBD2 (5 bases each). Trimming removed 2 bases at V and 5 bases at J, with 12 bases between. The CDR3 has 15 amino acids. Per the germline V gene, CDR1 is MNHEY and CDR2 is SMNVEV (reference sequence). The CDR3 region has the DNA TGTGCCAGCAGTTTAACGGGGTGGGGGACCGGGGAGCTGTTTTTT. The encoded protein is CASSLTGWGTGELFF.

The chain employs TRBV11-2 and TRBJ2-1, with D possibly matching TRBD2 (5 bases). The CDR3 sequence is 15 residues long. Looked up from germline, CDR1 is SGHAT and CDR2 is FQNNGV. The germline V and J ends were trimmed by 1 base and 4 bases, with 11 bases remaining between them. The CDR3 nucleotides read TGTGCCAGCAGCTTAGTGGTCCCGGGGTACAATGAGCAGTTCTTC. Amino acids: CASSLVVPGYNEQFF. The entire variable domain, with the rest obtained from reference TRBV11-2 and TRBJ2-1, is as follows: EAGVAQSPRYKIIEKRQSVAFWCNPISGHATLYWYQQILGQGPKLLIQFQNNGVVDDSQLPKDRFSAERLKGVDSTLKIQPAKLEDSAVYLCASSLVVPGYNEQFFGPGTRLTVL.

This clone ranks as medium-sized. V usage is TRBV6-5 and J usage is TRBJ1-4; D may be TRBD1 (5 bases). The CDR3 consists of 14 residues. The V end lost 1 base, the J end lost 7 bases, and 10 bases lay between the germline ends. CDR1 is MNHEY, CDR2 SVGAGI, per germline. For the CDR3, the DNA is TGTGCCAGCAGTTACTGGGCAGGGAGTGAAAAACTGTTTTTT. This sequence encodes CASSYWAGSEKLFF.

The rearrangement uses TRBV28 and TRBJ2-3, with 7 bases identical to TRBD2. CDR1 is MDHEN, CDR2 SYDVKM, per germline. The length of the CDR3 is 15 residues. V shed 2 bases, J shed 1 base, and the junction held 3 bases outside the gene matches. As DNA, the CDR3 is TGTGCCAGCAGTTTAGTGGGGGGGGGCACAGATACGCAGTATTTT. This encodes CASSLVGGGTDTQYF.

The V gene is TRBV11-2, the J gene TRBJ2-1; 9 bases agree with TRBD1. Trimming at V came to 8 bases and at J to 6 bases, leaving 2 bases not matched to a gene. The CDR3 consists of 12 residues. Germline-derived CDR1 and CDR2 are SGHAT and FQNNGV. The DNA for the CDR3 is TGTGCCAGCGAGGACAGGGGCAATGAGCAGTTCTTC. It codes for CASEDRGNEQFF.

The genes are TRBV5-1 and TRBJ2-7; possible D gene TRBD2, 6 bases. V lost 5 bases to trimming and J lost 2 bases, with 17 bases between them. Germline loops: CDR1 SGHRS, CDR2 YFSETQ. The CDR3 runs to 15 residues. CDR3 nucleotides: TGCGCCAGCAGAGAGATGGGGGGAATGACCTACGAGCAGTACTTC. Translated, it gives CASREMGGMTYEQYF. The full variable domain, completed using reference TRBV5-1 and TRBJ2-7, is KAGVTQTPRYLIKTRGQQVTLSCSPISGHRSVSWYQQTPGQGLQFLFEYFSETQRNKGNFPGRFSGRQFSNSRSEMNVSTLELGDSALYLCASREMGGMTYEQYFGPGTRLTVT.

The chain has TRBV7-9 and TRBJ1-2; TRBD1 is a possible D gene (5 bases). Trimming stripped 2 bases from V and 7 bases from J, with 14 bases between. The CDR3 loop spans 14 amino acids. CDR1 is SEHNR and CDR2 is FQNEAQ in the germline V gene (reference sequence). The CDR3 DNA reads TGTGCCAGCAGCTTAATCGGCGGGGCGGTTGGCTACACCTTC. It translates to CASSLIGGAVGYTF.

The count of this clone is one. The chain uses TRBV6-5 and TRBJ2-1, with 9 bases lining up with TRBD2. V lost 6 bases to trimming and J lost 9 bases; unmatched junction nucleotides: 12. Germline V gene data show CDR1 as MNHEY and CDR2 as SVGAGI. The CDR3 extends over 15 amino acids. In DNA, the CDR3 is TGTGCCAGCAGCCAGGTGGCGGGGGGGACCGGTGAGCAGTTCTTC. Encoded protein: CASSQVAGGTGEQFF.

In its sample, this clone was seen once. The gene calls are TRBV29-1 and TRBJ1-2; no firm D call. Trimming removed 4 bases from V and 8 bases from J, with 11 bases in between. From germline, CDR1 is SQVTM and CDR2 ANQGSEA. The CDR3 has 11 amino acids. The CDR3 here is CSVVGFTGYTF. CDR3 coding DNA: TGCAGCGTTGTCGGGTTTACGGGCTACACCTTC. Filled out from reference TRBV29-1 and TRBJ1-2, the complete variable domain reads SAVISQKPSRDICQRGTSLTIQCQVDSQVTMMFWYRQQPGQSLTLIATANQGSEATYESGFVIDKFPISRPNLTFSTLTVSNMSPEDSSIYLCSVVGFTGYTFGSGTRLTVV.

This clone was seen more than once but under ten times. The chain combines TRBV6-5 with TRBJ1-2; no clear D. This CDR3 has 15 residues. Germline V CDR1 and CDR2: MNHEY, SVGAGI. The ends were cut back, 2 bases at V and 7 bases at J, with 17 bases in the middle. The CDR3 sequence: CASSYVAGFSGGYTF. The CDR3 coding sequence is TGTGCCAGCAGTTACGTAGCCGGCTTCTCGGGTGGCTACACCTTC.

V is TRBV6-5 and J is TRBJ1-1; 11 bases line up with TRBD1. Germline CDR1 MNHEY, CDR2 SVGAGI. With 4 bases clipped from V and 4 bases from J, the junction kept 8 bases outside the gene matches. CDR3 size: 16 residues. The DNA for the CDR3 is TGTGCCAGCAGTTTAACTGCAGGGACAGGGGGCACTGAAGCTTTCTTT. It specifies CASSLTAGTGGTEAFF.

This chain links TRBV11-2 with TRBJ1-4; 10 nucleotides match TRBD1. Germline assignment: CDR1 SGHAT and CDR2 FQNNGV. The junction had 11 bases not matched to a gene; V was cut back by 5 bases and J by 8 bases. The CDR3 covers 16 residues. The CDR3 bases are TGTGCCAGCAGCCCACACGCCGGGACAGGGGAGGAAAAACTGTTTTTT. It is translated as CASSPHAGTGEEKLFF.

The table lists this clone with a few counts. V is TRBV6-5 and J is TRBJ1-2; the match to TRBD1 covers 7 bases. Germline values: CDR1 MNHEY, CDR2 SVGAGI. The CDR3 contains 13 residues. J lost 5 bases, V lost 8 bases, and 8 bases had no gene match. CDR3 region: CASLSNRGYGYTF. DNA of the CDR3: TGTGCCAGCCTGTCGAACAGGGGATATGGCTACACCTTC.

The genes are TRBV7-9 and TRBJ2-7, with D perhaps matching TRBD1 (5 bases). CDR1 is SEHNR, CDR2 FQNEAQ, per germline (reference sequence). With 1 base removed from V and 6 bases from J, the gap between germline ends came to 13 bases. The CDR3 loop spans 14 amino acids. This chain's CDR3 is CASSLVRRGSEQYF. The CDR3 DNA is TGTGCCAGCAGCTTAGTTCGTAGGGGATCCGAGCAGTACTTC.

This sequence joins TRBV10-3 and TRBJ2-3; 8 nucleotides match TRBD2. With V trimmed by 3 bases and J by 2 bases, 10 bases remained unmatched. The germline CDR1 and CDR2 sequences are ENHRY and SYGVKD. CDR3 length equals 17 residues. The CDR3 DNA reads TGTGCCATCAGTGACTACGGGGGGGCGGGGGCCACAGATACGCAGTATTTT. Its protein is CAISDYGGAGATDTQYF.

The V gene is TRBV19, the J gene TRBJ2-5; D gene ambiguous. V shed 8 bases and J shed 5 bases, with 6 bases lying between them. Germline V CDR1 and CDR2: LNHDA, SQIVND (reference sequence). CDR3 length equals 10 residues. The CDR3: CASYGETQYF. The CDR3 DNA reads TGTGCCAGTTATGGGGAGACCCAGTACTTC.

The rearrangement uses TRBV7-3 and TRBJ2-3; D remains ambiguous. The length of the CDR3 is 15 residues. Deletions cut 6 bases from V and 4 bases from J, with 17 bases between. CDR1 is SGHTA and CDR2 is FQGTGA in the germline V gene. In DNA form, the CDR3 reads TGTGCCAGCAGTCCGTTAGACGGTCGCCCAGATACGCAGTATTTT. Translating gives CASSPLDGRPDTQYF.

The chain uses TRBV10-2 and TRBJ1-5, with a possible D match to TRBD1 (6 bases). Germline CDR1 WSHSY, CDR2 SAAADI. The CDR3 has 14 residues. Trimming cost V 5 bases and J 4 bases, with 12 bases left between them. The CDR3, as DNA: TGCGCCAGCAGTCCGTCGGACAGTAATCAGCCCCAGCATTTT. Its translation is CASSPSDSNQPQHF.

In its sample, this clone was seen a few times. The genes are TRBV9 and TRBJ2-3, with TRBD2 matching over 7 bases. The CDR3 loop spans 15 amino acids. The trim removed 4 bases at V and 0 bases at J, leaving 5 bases unmatched. Germline V gives CDR1 SGDLS, CDR2 YYNGEE. The CDR3 coding sequence is TGTGCCAGCAGCTTCGGGGGGACTAGCACAGATACGCAGTATTTT. Translated: CASSFGGTSTDTQYF.

The rearrangement uses TRBV7-2 and TRBJ1-5; unclear D gene. The germline V gene has CDR1 SGHTA and CDR2 FQGNSA. Trimming cost V 1 base and J 2 bases, with 9 bases left between them. The CDR3 has 15 residues. Written as DNA, the CDR3 is TGTGCCAGCAGCTTAGAAGCGCAGGGCAATCAGCCCCAGCATTTT. Protein: CASSLEAQGNQPQHF. The full variable domain, in which reference TRBV7-2 and TRBJ1-5 provide the parts outside the CDR3, is GAGVSQSPSNKVTEKGKDVELRCDPISGHTALYWYRQSLGQGLEFLIYFQGNSAPDKSGLPSDRFSAERTGGSVSTLTIQRTQQEDSAVYLCASSLEAQGNQPQHFGDGTRLSIL.

The chain has TRBV5-1 and TRBJ1-3, with TRBD1 as a possible D gene (5 bases). Germline CDR1 reads SGHRS; CDR2 reads YFSETQ. The V gene lost 0 bases and the J gene lost 2 bases, with 12 bases spanning the gap. The CDR3 covers 16 residues. This CDR3 is CASSLDPGIAGNTIYF. Here the CDR3 DNA reads TGCGCCAGCAGCTTGGACCCAGGGATTGCTGGAAACACCATATATTTT.

The CDR3 DNA is TGTGCCAGCAGCCGTGCGGGGGAGAGTGTCGAGCAGTACTTC. Its protein product is CASSRAGESVEQYF. V and J are TRBV9 and TRBJ2-7; 7 bases agree with TRBD2. Germline loops: CDR1 SGDLS, CDR2 YYNGEE. The CDR3 runs to 14 residues. Trimming removed 4 bases from V and 6 bases from J; junction bases left unmatched: 10. The variable domain in full, with the rest retrieved from reference TRBV9 and TRBJ2-7, is DSGVTQTPKHLITATGQRVTLRCSPRSGDLSVYWYQQSLDQGLQFLIQYYNGEERAKGNILERFSAQQFPDLHSELNLSSLELGDSALYFCASSRAGESVEQYFGPGTRLTVT.

This chain links TRBV27 with TRBJ1-6; D not certain. V was cut by 4 bases and J by 3 bases, with 13 bases left in between. In germline, CDR1 is MNHEY, CDR2 SMNVEV (reference sequence). This CDR3 spans 16 amino acids. This chain's CDR3 is CASSSTPSLYNSPLHF. The CDR3 region has the DNA TGTGCCAGCAGTTCGACACCGTCCCTCTATAATTCACCCCTCCACTTT.

The chain couples TRBV7-6 to TRBJ1-4, with D unresolved. This CDR3 is 16 amino acids long. Trimming stripped 1 base from V and 8 bases from J, with 17 bases between. Germline V gives CDR1 SGHVS, CDR2 FNYEAQ. CDR3 sequence reads: CASSLEAGPEEEKLFF. The DNA of the CDR3 is TGTGCCAGCAGCTTAGAGGCCGGGCCCGAGGAGGAAAAACTGTTTTTT.

This clone was detected once. The chain links TRBV9 to TRBJ2-3; 13 bases fit TRBD2. The trim removed 5 bases at V and 4 bases at J, leaving 19 bases unmatched. The germline gives CDR1 SGDLS, CDR2 YYNGEE. The CDR3 is 20 amino acids. DNA for the CDR3: TGTGCCAGCAGTACCTCAAGACTAGCGGGGGGAGGGGACTTCGCAGATACGCAGTATTTT. Protein sequence: CASSTSRLAGGGDFADTQYF.

The chain carries TRBV27 and TRBJ2-7; D is possibly TRBD1 or TRBD2 (6 bases each). The length of the CDR3 is 11 residues. The V gene lost 5 bases and the J gene lost 8 bases, with 10 bases spanning the gap. CDR1 is MNHEY and CDR2 is SMNVEV in the germline V gene (reference sequence). CDR3 loop: CASSGGGKQYF. The CDR3 nucleotides are TGTGCCAGCAGTGGAGGGGGAAAGCAGTACTTC.

The chain links TRBV10-2 to TRBJ2-5; possibly TRBD1 for D (5 bases). The CDR3 spans 14 residues. V dropped 6 bases and J dropped 5 bases, with 16 bases sitting between them. Germline CDR1 reads WSHSY; CDR2 reads SAAADI. CDR3 sequence (DNA): TGCGCCAGCAGAGGTTGGGGCCAGGGTGAGACCCAGTACTTC. Amino acid sequence: CASRGWGQGETQYF.

The chain recombines TRBV7-6 with TRBJ1-5; D remains ambiguous. This CDR3 has 13 amino acids. V was shortened by 1 base and J by 7 bases, with 8 bases between the two germline ends. Germline CDR1 and CDR2: SGHVS and FNYEAQ. The CDR3 DNA is TGTGCCAGCAGCTTAGGGGCAGCCCAGCCCCAGCATTTT. This translates into CASSLGAAQPQHF.

The J gene is TRBJ2-3, the V gene TRBV5-8; the match to TRBD2 covers 10 bases. The germline V gene has CDR1 SGHTS and CDR2 YDEGEE. The V gene end was trimmed by 0 bases and the J gene end by 5 bases; junction bases not matched to a gene: 3. CDR3 length: 15 amino acids. The CDR3 reads CASSLEPSGGDTQYF. The CDR3 DNA follows: TGTGCCAGCAGCTTGGAGCCTAGCGGGGGAGATACGCAGTATTTT. The complete variable domain, with remaining parts taken from reference TRBV5-8 and TRBJ2-3, reads EAGVTQSPTHLIKTRGQQATLRCSPISGHTSVYWYQQALGLGLQFLLWYDEGEERNRGNFPPRFSGRQFPNYSSELNVNALELEDSALYLCASSLEPSGGDTQYFGPGTRLTVL.

In its sample, this clone was seen once. The V and J genes are TRBV11-2 and TRBJ2-1; tentative D call: TRBD2 (6 bases). Germline V gives CDR1 SGHAT, CDR2 FQNNGV. Trimming removed 4 bases at V and 6 bases at J, with 10 bases between. The CDR3 sequence is 13 residues long. The CDR3 bases are TGTGCCAGCAGCTGGGGACTGTTCAATGAGCAGTTCTTC. As protein: CASSWGLFNEQFF.